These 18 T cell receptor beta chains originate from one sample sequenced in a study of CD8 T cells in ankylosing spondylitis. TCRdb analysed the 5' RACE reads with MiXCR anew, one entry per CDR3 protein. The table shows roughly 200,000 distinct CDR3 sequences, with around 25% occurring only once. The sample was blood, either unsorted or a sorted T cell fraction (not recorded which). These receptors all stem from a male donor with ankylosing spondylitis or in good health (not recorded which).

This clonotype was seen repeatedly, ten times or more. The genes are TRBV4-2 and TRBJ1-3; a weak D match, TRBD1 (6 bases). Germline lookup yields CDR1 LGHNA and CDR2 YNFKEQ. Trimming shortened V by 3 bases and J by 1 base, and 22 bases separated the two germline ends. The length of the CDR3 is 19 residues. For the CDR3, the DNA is TGTGCCAGCAGCCAGTCGCCTAAGCCCCGCACAGGGTCTGGAAACACCATATATTTT. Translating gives CASSQSPKPRTGSGNTIYF.

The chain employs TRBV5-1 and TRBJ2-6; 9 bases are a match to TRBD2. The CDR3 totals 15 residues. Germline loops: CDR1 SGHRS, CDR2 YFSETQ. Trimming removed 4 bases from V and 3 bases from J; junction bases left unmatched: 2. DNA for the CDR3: TGCGCCAGCAGCAGTAGCGGGAGTGGGGCCAACGTCCTGACTTTC. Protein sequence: CASSSSGSGANVLTF.

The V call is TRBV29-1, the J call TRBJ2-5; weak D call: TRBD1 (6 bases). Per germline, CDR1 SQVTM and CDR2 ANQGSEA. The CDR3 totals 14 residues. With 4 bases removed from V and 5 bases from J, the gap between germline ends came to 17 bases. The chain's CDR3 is CSVGAGVQDETQYF. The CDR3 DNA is TGCAGCGTTGGGGCAGGGGTACAGGATGAGACCCAGTACTTC.

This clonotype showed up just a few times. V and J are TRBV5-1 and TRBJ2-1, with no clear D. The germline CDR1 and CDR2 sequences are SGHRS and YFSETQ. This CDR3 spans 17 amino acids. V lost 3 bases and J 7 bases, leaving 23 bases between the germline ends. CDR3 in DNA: TGCGCCAGCAGCTCCGTCGCCGGACGGCCTTTGGGGAATGAGCAGTTCTTC. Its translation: CASSSVAGRPLGNEQFF.

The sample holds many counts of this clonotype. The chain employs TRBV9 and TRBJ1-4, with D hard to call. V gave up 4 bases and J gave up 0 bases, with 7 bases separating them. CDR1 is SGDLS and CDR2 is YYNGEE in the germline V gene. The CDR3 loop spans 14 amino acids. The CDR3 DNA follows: TGTGCCAGCAGCACCGGGACAACTAATGAAAAACTGTTTTTT. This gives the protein CASSTGTTNEKLFF.

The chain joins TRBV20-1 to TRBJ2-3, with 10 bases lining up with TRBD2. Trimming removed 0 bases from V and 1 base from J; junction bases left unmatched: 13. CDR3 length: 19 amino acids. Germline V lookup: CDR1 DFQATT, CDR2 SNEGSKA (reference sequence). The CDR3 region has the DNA TGCAGTGCTAGAGACTACACTAGCGGGAAATATCTACGCACAGATACGCAGTATTTT. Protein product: CSARDYTSGKYLRTDTQYF.

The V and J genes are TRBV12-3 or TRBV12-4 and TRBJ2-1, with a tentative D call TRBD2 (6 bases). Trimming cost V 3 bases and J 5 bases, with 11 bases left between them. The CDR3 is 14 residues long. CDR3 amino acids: CASSFGLTNNEQFF. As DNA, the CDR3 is TGTGCCAGCAGTTTCGGACTAACTAACAATGAGCAGTTCTTC.

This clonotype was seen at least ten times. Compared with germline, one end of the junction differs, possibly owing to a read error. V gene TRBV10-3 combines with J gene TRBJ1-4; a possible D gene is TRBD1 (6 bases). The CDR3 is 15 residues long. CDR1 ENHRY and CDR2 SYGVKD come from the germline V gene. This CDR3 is CAISESPGANKKLFF. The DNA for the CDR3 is TGTGCCATCAGTGAATCGCCAGGGGCTAATAAAAAACTGTTTTTT.

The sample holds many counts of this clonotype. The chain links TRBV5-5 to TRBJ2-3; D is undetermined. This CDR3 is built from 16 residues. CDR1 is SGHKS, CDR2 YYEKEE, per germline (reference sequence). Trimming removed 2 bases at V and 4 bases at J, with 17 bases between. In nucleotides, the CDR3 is TGTGCCAGCAGCTTCCTACCGACCCTAATGTCAGATACGCAGTATTTT. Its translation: CASSFLPTLMSDTQYF.

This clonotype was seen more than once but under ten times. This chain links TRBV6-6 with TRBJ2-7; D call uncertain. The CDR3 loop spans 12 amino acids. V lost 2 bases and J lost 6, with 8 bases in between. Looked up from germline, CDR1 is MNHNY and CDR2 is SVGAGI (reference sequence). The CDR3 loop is CASSYPPFEQYF. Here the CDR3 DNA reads TGTGCCAGCAGTTACCCCCCTTTCGAGCAGTACTTC.

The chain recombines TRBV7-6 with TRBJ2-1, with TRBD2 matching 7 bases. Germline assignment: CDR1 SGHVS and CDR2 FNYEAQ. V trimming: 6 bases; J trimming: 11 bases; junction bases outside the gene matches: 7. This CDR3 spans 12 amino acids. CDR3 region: CASSLPGRQQFF. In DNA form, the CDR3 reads TGTGCCAGCAGTTTACCCGGGAGGCAGCAGTTCTTC.

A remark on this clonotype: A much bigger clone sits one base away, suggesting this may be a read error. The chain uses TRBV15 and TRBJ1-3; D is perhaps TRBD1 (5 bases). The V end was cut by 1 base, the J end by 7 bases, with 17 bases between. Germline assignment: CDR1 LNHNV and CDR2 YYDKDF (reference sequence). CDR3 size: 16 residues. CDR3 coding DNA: TGTGCCACCAGCAGAGGGAAGGGGATGTCGTCCAACACCATATATTTT. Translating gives CATSRGKGMSSNTIYF. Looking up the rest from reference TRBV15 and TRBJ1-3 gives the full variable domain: DAMVIQNPRYQVTQFGKPVTLSCSQTLNHNVMYWYQQKSSQAPKLLFHYYDKDFNNEADTPDNFQSRRPNTSFCFLDIRSPGLGDTAMYLCATSRGKGMSSNTIYFGEGSWLTVV.

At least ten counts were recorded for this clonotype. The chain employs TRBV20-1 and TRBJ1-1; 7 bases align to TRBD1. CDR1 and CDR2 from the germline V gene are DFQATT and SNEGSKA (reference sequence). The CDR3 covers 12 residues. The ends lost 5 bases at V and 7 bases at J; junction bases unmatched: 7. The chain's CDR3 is CSAYRGQGEAFF. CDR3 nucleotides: TGCAGTGCTTACAGGGGTCAGGGTGAAGCTTTCTTT.

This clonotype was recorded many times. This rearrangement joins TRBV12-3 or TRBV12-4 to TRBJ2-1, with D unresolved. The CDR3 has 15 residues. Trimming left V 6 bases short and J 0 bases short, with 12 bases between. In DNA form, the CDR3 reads TGTGCCAGCAGCGTCGCAGGCAGCTCCTACAATGAGCAGTTCTTC. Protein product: CASSVAGSSYNEQFF.

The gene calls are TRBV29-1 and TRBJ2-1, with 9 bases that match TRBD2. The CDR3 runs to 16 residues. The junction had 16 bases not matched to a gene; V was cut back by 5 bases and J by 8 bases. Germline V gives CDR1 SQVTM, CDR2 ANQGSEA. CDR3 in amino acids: CSVKTRTSVRGYEQFF. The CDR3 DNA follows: TGCAGCGTTAAAACCCGGACTAGCGTTAGAGGTTATGAGCAGTTCTTC.

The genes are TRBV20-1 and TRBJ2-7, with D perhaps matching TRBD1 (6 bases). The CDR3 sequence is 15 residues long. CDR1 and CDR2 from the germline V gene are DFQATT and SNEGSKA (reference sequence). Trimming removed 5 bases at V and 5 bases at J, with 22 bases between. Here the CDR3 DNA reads TGCAGTGCTGTACACCGGGACAAAGGGGCCGACGAGCAGTACTTC. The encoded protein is CSAVHRDKGADEQYF.

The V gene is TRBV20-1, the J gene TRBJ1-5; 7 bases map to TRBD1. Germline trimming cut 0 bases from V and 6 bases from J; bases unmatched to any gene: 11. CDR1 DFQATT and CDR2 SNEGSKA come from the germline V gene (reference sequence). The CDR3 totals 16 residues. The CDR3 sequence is CSARDTKGAGSQPQHF. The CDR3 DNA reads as TGCAGTGCTAGAGATACTAAGGGGGCGGGGAGTCAGCCCCAGCATTTT.

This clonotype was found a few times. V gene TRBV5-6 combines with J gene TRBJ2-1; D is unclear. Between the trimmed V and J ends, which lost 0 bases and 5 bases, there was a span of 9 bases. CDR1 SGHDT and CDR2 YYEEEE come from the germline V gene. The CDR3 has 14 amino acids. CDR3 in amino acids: CASSLVSGNNEQFF. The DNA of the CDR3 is TGTGCCAGCAGCTTGGTGTCCGGAAACAATGAGCAGTTCTTC.